The source of this T cell receptor beta chain is a study of blood T cells in healthy people across ages. Study conclusions and caveats: As naive T cell percentage varied, TCR beta diversity correlated strongly with it.

V lost 0 bases, J lost 2 bases, and 8 bases lay in between. Germline V CDR1 and CDR2: SGHRS, YFSETQ. The CDR3 loop spans 14 amino acids. Through a sample-barcoded 5' primer and a J-beta primer mix, a second PCR was run for about 6 to 12 cycles. From the 5' RACE reads, TCRdb called clonotypes with MiXCR, one entry per CDR3 protein. In the table there are under 800,000 distinct CDR3 sequences, around 21% of which are singletons. This clonotype occurred many times. What it binds is not known. This TCR was recovered from a man in his 70s in good health. This chain links TRBV5-1 with TRBJ2-5; D is uncertain. Input material: blood. The CDR3 DNA follows: TGCGCCAGCAGCTTGGGGTACCGACAAGAGACCCAGTACTTC. Its protein is CASSLGYRQETQYF.